This TCR beta chain was retrieved from a study of T cell responses to AZD1222 COVID-19 vaccine. With respect to this clone: As yet, its antigen is unknown.

Study-level findings and limits: Dominant CD4 TCR responses targeted spike regions 160-218 and 743-854. Unmutated variant regions reportedly attract nearly half of all spike-specific TCRs. Donors in the cohort were predominantly white British and more often female, and clonal diversity was possibly underestimated.

Assay used: immunoSEQ multiplex PCR; TCRdb lists only in-frame clones, some missing. The profile shows some 110,000 clones, approximately 85% of them singletons. Timing groups of about 4 and about 12 weeks for second doses were pooled. The CDR3 runs to 14 residues. V was pared by 5 bases and J by 2 bases, with 5 bases of the junction left unmatched. Per the germline V gene, CDR1 is SGHDT and CDR2 is YYEEEE. The input for sequencing was peripheral blood, taken 28 days after the second AZD1222 dose. This chain uses TRBV5-6 with TRBJ2-7, with 9 bases that match TRBD1. The TCR was taken from an adult who received the AZD1222 COVID-19 vaccine. CDR3 residues: CASSFGTGTYEQYF. The DNA for the CDR3 is TGTGCCAGCAGTTTTGGGACAGGGACCTACGAGCAGTACTTC.